The 2 T cell receptor beta chains below come from one sample, sequenced in a study of beta chain features in type 1 diabetes (dated by TCRdb to 2016 to 2019). The library was prepared using the immunoSEQ multiplex PCR assay. The entire amount of isolated RNA was reverse transcribed using the High Capacity cDNA Reverse Transcription Kit, so the sequenced TCRB transcripts were expressed ones. TCRdb's version of the immuneACCESS table is confined to in-frame rearrangements and falls short of the full clone set. An unresolved V gene accounts for under half of the shortfall where checked; the remainder is of unknown origin. The sample table contains about 450,000 clones; only one count was recorded for approximately 10% of them. Of the sample, 0.04% to 0.05% is held by the ten largest clones. The sequencing input was naive CD4+ T cells from blood. Sample cell subset or site, as interpreted from the label and publication: true naive CD4+ T cells. The receptors derive from a woman aged 18-29 years in good health.

The V gene is TRBV7-9, the J gene TRBJ2-1, with 7 bases fitting TRBD2. Germline assignment: CDR1 SEHNR and CDR2 FQNEAQ (reference sequence). The CDR3 length is 14 residues. The ends lost 6 bases at V and 8 bases at J; junction bases unmatched: 10. The DNA of the CDR3 is TGTGCCAGCAGGGATAGCGGGTCGGGAGATGAGCAGTTCTTC. Its protein product is CASRDSGSGDEQFF.

Worth noting for this clone: A read error may produce the germline difference seen at one junction end. The chain links TRBV7-9 to TRBJ1-1; D remains unclear. This CDR3 region has 10 residues. Per germline, CDR1 SEHNR and CDR2 FQNEAQ (reference sequence). The CDR3 loop reads CAGRRTEAFF. The CDR3 DNA follows: TGTGCCGGCAGGAGGACTGAAGCTTTCTTT.